The rows below give T cell receptor beta chains drawn from one sample of a study of T cells after yellow fever vaccination. TCRdb called the 5' RACE reads again in MiXCR, with one record for every CDR3 protein. The sample gives 250,000 to 400,000 distinct CDR3 sequences, roughly 4.3% of which show up once; around 19% is in the top ten. The specimen comprised PBMCs, sampled 15 days after the yellow fever booster vaccination. The receptors were gathered from a young man who received the YFV17D yellow fever vaccine. The CDR3 runs from the conserved cysteine through the conserved F or W. A D gene is named only where the DNA matches it firmly. Clone size, where shown, is once, few, many, or a class for clones that have expanded.

CASSPDSTQNIQYF	TGCGCCAGCAGCCCCGACAGTACCCAAAACATTCAGTACTTC	-	TRBV5-1	TRBJ2-4	many	14
CASSIARLETQYF	TGTGCCAGTAGTATCGCCCGGTTAGAGACCCAGTACTTC	-	TRBV19	TRBJ2-5	-	13
CASSPLEGRGSPLHF	TGCGCCAGCAGCCCCCTTGAGGGCCGGGGTTCACCCCTCCACTTT	-	TRBV5-1	TRBJ1-6	many	15
CASSLVLAGAYEQYF	TGCGCCAGCAGCTTGGTTCTAGCGGGGGCGTACGAGCAGTACTTC	TRBD2	TRBV5-1	TRBJ2-7	-	15
CGGGAGGYTF	TGTGGAGGGGGCGCCGGCGGCTACACCTTC	TRBD1	TRBV5-8	TRBJ1-2	few	10
CASSLGAAGRDEQFF	TGTGCCAGCAGCTTGGGGGCGGCGGGCCGCGACGAGCAGTTCTTC	-	TRBV7-2	TRBJ2-1	-	15
CSARSLPGDEQYF	TGCAGTGCTAGATCACTGCCGGGAGACGAGCAGTACTTC	-	TRBV20-1	TRBJ2-7	many	13
CSAGTGGTEAFF	TGCAGCGCAGGGACAGGGGGCACTGAAGCTTTCTTT	TRBD1	TRBV29-1	TRBJ1-1	-	12
CAVDPNHSGNTIYF	TGTGCCGTCGATCCGAACCACTCTGGAAACACCATATATTTT	-	TRBV6-1	TRBJ1-3	many	14
CASSGGGGYTF	TGTGCCAGCAGTGGGGGTGGGGGCTACACCTTC	-	TRBV12-3/TRBV12-4	TRBJ1-2	-	11
CATRRGAASEAFF	TGTGCCACCCGACGGGGCGCCGCGTCTGAAGCTTTCTTT	-	TRBV6-5	TRBJ1-1	-	13
CATSPPGQGSEKLFF	TGTGCCACCTCTCCTCCGGGACAGGGGAGTGAAAAACTGTTTTTT	TRBD1	TRBV6-6	TRBJ1-4	many	15
CASRRVDEQFF	TGTGCCAGCAGACGAGTCGATGAGCAGTTCTTC	-	TRBV12-3/TRBV12-4	TRBJ2-1	many	11
CAIKAGGDYGYTF	TGTGCCATCAAAGCAGGGGGAGACTATGGCTACACCTTC	TRBD1	TRBV10-3	TRBJ1-2	few	13
CSARDGDRGTDTQYF	TGCAGTGCTAGAGATGGGGACAGGGGAACAGATACGCAGTATTTT	TRBD1	TRBV20-1	TRBJ2-3	-	15
CASRSRDRARGSGANVLTF	TGTGCCAGCAGGTCCCGGGACAGGGCACGGGGCTCTGGGGCCAACGTCCTGACTTTC	TRBD1	TRBV7-8	TRBJ2-6	few	19
CASSRYSRGSIQYF	TGTGCCAGCAGTCGCTATAGCAGGGGAAGCATTCAGTACTTC	-	TRBV27	TRBJ2-4	many	14
CASTNYPEAFF	TGTGCCAGTACCAATTACCCTGAAGCTTTCTTT	-	TRBV19	TRBJ1-1	-	11
CASSPGLELFTETQYF	TGCGCCAGCAGCCCGGGACTAGAACTCTTTACAGAGACCCAGTACTTC	TRBD2	TRBV4-3	TRBJ2-5	few	16
CASSQDRGQRVSYEQYF	TGTGCCAGCAGCCAAGATAGAGGGCAGCGGGTCTCCTACGAGCAGTACTTC	-	TRBV3-1	TRBJ2-7	many	17
CASSFGGGTGELFF	TGTGCCAGCAGTTTTGGTGGGGGGACCGGGGAGCTGTTTTTT	-	TRBV12-3/TRBV12-4	TRBJ2-2	many	14